This is a list of T cell receptor beta chains from one sample in a study of human CD8 memory T cell subsets. TCRdb re-called the 5' RACE reads, yielding one record per CDR3 amino acid sequence without DNA. Reported are roughly 12,000 distinct CDR3 sequences; the ten largest clones contain approximately 14%. Source material: CD8+ T cells from PBMCs. The receptors shown here come from a human donor in good health. CDR3s include the opening cysteine and the closing phenylalanine or tryptophan. Not every row has a clone size; where given, it reads once, few, many or a size class.

size	V	J	CDR3
-	TRBV14	TRBJ2-4	CASSPLTTSGRALGIQYF
-	TRBV2	TRBJ2-3	CARAQTSGRDTQYF
-	TRBV15	TRBJ2-3	CATSRQERELADTQYF
-	TRBV19	TRBJ1-2	CASREAGALNYGYTF
-	TRBV27	TRBJ2-2	CASSPWTGTETGELFF
-	TRBV9	TRBJ2-5	CASSEGQAGGTQETQYF
-	TRBV19	TRBJ2-5	CASSVGTVTLQETQYF
-	TRBV19	TRBJ2-7	CASSSGVHEQYF
-	TRBV13	TRBJ2-2	CASSVGLAGGGELFF
-	TRBV20-1	TRBJ2-2	CSARGIGTSGVNTGELFF
-	TRBV7-6	TRBJ1-1	CASSLAKGSMNTEAFF
-	TRBV7-3	TRBJ1-1	CASSFYTLTEAFF
-	TRBV7-9	TRBJ2-5	CASSLPAQETQYF
medium-sized	TRBV14	TRBJ2-3	CASSQDLAPSGTQYF
-	TRBV27	TRBJ2-1	CAIRAGTSGSNEQFF
-	TRBV11-2	TRBJ1-6	CASSHHGGSYNSPLHF
-	TRBV6-2/TRBV6-3	TRBJ1-2	CASSYLGGRTGYTF
-	TRBV20-1	TRBJ2-7	CSPGLATYEQYF
-	TRBV6-5	TRBJ2-5	CASGGASITETQYF
-	TRBV2	TRBJ1-5	CASSVWGDNQPQHF
-	TRBV6-2/TRBV6-3	TRBJ2-7	CASSVGQQLEQYF
-	TRBV12-3/TRBV12-4	TRBJ2-3	CASSLGLQGPPSTDTQYF
-	TRBV7-6	TRBJ2-7	CASSSQQGDSYEQYF
medium-sized	TRBV2	TRBJ2-7	CASGGLADYEQYF
-	TRBV12-3/TRBV12-4	TRBJ1-1	CASSLGQGMNTEAFF
-	TRBV19	TRBJ1-1	CASTLDSSSNTEAFF
-	TRBV27	TRBJ1-1	CASSLYRWGENTEAFF
-	TRBV28	TRBJ2-4	CASSLNLALPIAKNIQYF
-	TRBV7-9	TRBJ2-1	CASSWDRGNEQFF
-	TRBV28	TRBJ1-2	CASSLSRDGRYGYTF
-	TRBV6-2/TRBV6-3	TRBJ1-2	CASRGPGDHGYTF
-	TRBV15	TRBJ1-1	CATSRVPSFANTEAFF
large	TRBV27	TRBJ2-1	CASSVIGNEQFF
-	TRBV7-6	TRBJ2-2	CASSLTGEGRVELFF
-	TRBV20-1	TRBJ2-7	CSARDGNSYEQYF
-	TRBV25-1	TRBJ2-7	CASGIGYEQYF
-	TRBV7-6	TRBJ2-1	CASSRLAGSYNEQFF
-	TRBV7-8	TRBJ1-3	CASSLRARGDGNTIYF
-	TRBV7-6	TRBJ2-2	CASSLDSNTGELFF
-	TRBV20-1	TRBJ2-6	CSAEGGDREYSGANVLTF
-	TRBV12-3/TRBV12-4	TRBJ1-3	CASSWGGPSGNTIYF
medium-sized	TRBV29-1	TRBJ1-1	CSVGTVNTEAFF
-	TRBV29-1	TRBJ2-3	CSVAGTGKGNTDTQYF
-	TRBV29-1	TRBJ2-3	CSGLGTAGGPDTQYF
-	TRBV6-5	TRBJ2-5	CASRGGSAEETQYF
-	TRBV7-9	TRBJ2-7	CASSLPRAQGQPYEQYF
-	TRBV4-2	TRBJ2-7	CASSQEMGSGYEQYF
-	TRBV6-5	TRBJ2-3	CASSPLPGQGTDTQYF
-	TRBV5-1	TRBJ2-7	CASSFTGNSYEQYF
-	TRBV6-6	TRBJ2-5	CASTLWTAQGETQYF
-	TRBV19	TRBJ2-1	CASSPRTGHSYNEQFF
-	TRBV29-1	TRBJ2-7	CSVDGAGVRSSYEQYF
-	TRBV11-1	TRBJ2-7	CASSPGQGYYEQYF
-	TRBV7-8	TRBJ2-4	CASSQGRAKNIQYF
-	TRBV5-1	TRBJ2-1	CASSPTPGEVYNEQFF